Listed below are T cell receptor beta chains from one sample, sequenced in a study of low-dose radiotherapy and immunotherapy resistance in tumors. One entry per CDR3 protein, called by TCRdb with MiXCR from the reads. The sample includes 57,000 or so distinct CDR3 sequences, almost 25% seen only once; the top ten take approximately 5.3%. The sample was PBMCs, taken before treatment. The receptors originated from a male donor with prostate cancer. CDR3s include the opening cysteine and the closing phenylalanine or tryptophan. Each record gives: V gene, J gene, CDR3 protein.

v_gene: TRBV28
j_gene: TRBJ2-7
CDR3aa: CASSLAGLSYEQYF

v_gene: TRBV5-5
j_gene: TRBJ1-6
CDR3aa: CASSTPTGGDSPLHF

v_gene: TRBV4-1
j_gene: TRBJ2-1
CDR3aa: CASSRLGEGYNEQFF

v_gene: TRBV7-9
j_gene: TRBJ2-1
CDR3aa: CASSPVTGTGPYNEQFF

v_gene: TRBV6-5
j_gene: TRBJ2-7
CDR3aa: CASSYGQGNYEQYF

v_gene: TRBV20-1
j_gene: TRBJ2-7
CDR3aa: CSAREGGEGPYEQYF

v_gene: TRBV20-1
j_gene: TRBJ2-5
CDR3aa: CSARGGTGFETQYF

v_gene: TRBV3-1
j_gene: TRBJ2-7
CDR3aa: CASSALREQYF

v_gene: TRBV14
j_gene: TRBJ2-5
CDR3aa: CASSATSGRQETQYF

v_gene: TRBV27
j_gene: TRBJ2-3
CDR3aa: CASSFLLTGGDTDTQYF

v_gene: TRBV9
j_gene: TRBJ2-3
CDR3aa: CASSEGGTSGGDTQYF

v_gene: TRBV5-1
j_gene: TRBJ2-7
CDR3aa: CASSPGQGIVPYEQYF

v_gene: TRBV27
j_gene: TRBJ2-7
CDR3aa: CASSGSYEQYF

v_gene: TRBV3-1
j_gene: TRBJ2-1
CDR3aa: CASSQRGFSGMVMDEQFF

v_gene: TRBV14
j_gene: TRBJ1-2
CDR3aa: CASSPQPGQGAGYGYTF

v_gene: TRBV5-1
j_gene: TRBJ1-1
CDR3aa: CASSLNRANTEAFF